The 12 T cell receptor beta chains below all came from one sample that was sequenced in a study of T cells in Graves' hyperthyroidism and ophthalmopathy (dated by TCRdb to about 2019). The library was generated by multiplex PCR. TCRdb names Illumina HiSeq 2000 as the instrument used. Amplification of TCR beta CDR3 regions was carried out from RNA transcripts. A first-round RT-PCR of the TCR CDR3 used the HTBI primer set with the Qiagen OneStep RT-PCR kit. The public reads were run again by TCRdb, first through fastp at Q25 and then through MiXCR, and only productive beta chains were kept. Every entry covers one CDR3 protein and lists the most common genes and DNA from its rows. This sample holds about 530,000 distinct CDR3 sequences; about a sixth were observed only once. Under 20% of the sample lies in the top ten. Material for sequencing was blood. The receptor source for this set is a woman aged 18-35 years with Graves' ophthalmopathy.

There are many counts of this clonotype. This chain connects TRBV6-5 to TRBJ1-2; the D is unclear. The CDR3 runs 14 residues. V lost 2 bases, J lost 9 bases, and 16 bases lay in between. Per germline, CDR1 MNHEY and CDR2 SVGAGI. The CDR3 loop reads CASSYLASFGSYTF. CDR3 nucleotide sequence: TGTGCCAGCAGTTACCTGGCCTCCTTTGGGAGCTACACCTTC.

This clonotype was counted once. A much larger clone differs by one base, so this may be a read error. The chain has TRBV9 and TRBJ1-2; D unclear. The germline V and J ends were trimmed by 4 bases and 0 bases, with 16 bases remaining between them. CDR1 SGDLS and CDR2 YYNGEE come from the germline V gene. The CDR3 consists of 16 residues. Here the CDR3 DNA reads TGTGCCAGCAGCCAAGCTGGGGAGCCTCCTAACTATGGCTACACCTTC. Translation: CASSQAGEPPNYGYTF.

This clonotype was recorded many times. The chain recombines TRBV12-3 or TRBV12-4 with TRBJ2-3; 8 positions agree with TRBD2. V lost 5 bases to trimming and J lost 5 bases; unmatched junction nucleotides: 9. This CDR3 spans 15 amino acids. The DNA of the CDR3 is TGTGCCAGCAGTCCAGCGGGAGTGCGGGTAGATACGCAGTATTTT. Translating it yields CASSPAGVRVDTQYF.

This clonotype was seen at least ten times. The chain employs TRBV5-1 and TRBJ2-1; TRBD2 agrees at 7 bases. Germline V CDR1 and CDR2: SGHRS, YFSETQ. CDR3 length equals 15 residues. V shed 1 base, J shed 2 bases, and the junction held 3 bases outside the gene matches. This CDR3 reads CASSLISGAYNEQFF. The CDR3 DNA reads as TGCGCCAGCAGCTTGATCAGCGGGGCCTACAATGAGCAGTTCTTC.

V usage is TRBV6-2 or TRBV6-3 and J usage is TRBJ2-1; 10 bases fit TRBD2. Trimming removed 6 bases from V and 0 bases from J; junction bases left unmatched: 14. CDR3 length: 19 residues. CDR1 and CDR2 from the germline V gene are MNHEY and SVGEGT. The CDR3 DNA follows: TGTGCCAGCAGCTTAAGGACTAGCGGCCTTCCTAGCTCCTACAATGAGCAGTTCTTC. Protein sequence: CASSLRTSGLPSSYNEQFF.

This rearrangement joins TRBV5-5 to TRBJ2-1; 10 nucleotides match TRBD1. This CDR3 comprises 15 residues. V lost 0 bases and J lost 5; bases outside the gene matches: 2. Germline V CDR1 and CDR2: SGHKS, YYEKEE (reference sequence). CDR3 protein: CASSLVGTGDNEQFF. As DNA, the CDR3 is TGTGCCAGCAGCTTGGTGGGGACAGGGGACAATGAGCAGTTCTTC.

This clonotype appeared many times. The rearrangement joins TRBV5-1 to TRBJ1-1, with D possibly TRBD1 on 6 matching bases. This CDR3 comprises 13 residues. Trimming left V 5 bases short and J 2 bases short, with 10 bases between. Germline lookup yields CDR1 SGHRS and CDR2 YFSETQ. The CDR3 bases are TGCGCCAGCAGGCCGGACAGAAACACTGAAGCTTTCTTT. Amino acid sequence: CASRPDRNTEAFF.

This clonotype was found many times. The chain has TRBV28 and TRBJ1-1; D remains unclear. The CDR3 runs to 16 residues. V shed 2 bases and J shed 3 bases, with 16 bases lying between them. Looked up from germline, CDR1 is MDHEN and CDR2 is SYDVKM. In DNA form, the CDR3 reads TGTGCCAGCAGTTTAGGAGTATCCTACGGGGACACTGAAGCTTTCTTT. Protein sequence: CASSLGVSYGDTEAFF. Full variable domain (remainder filled in from reference TRBV28 and TRBJ1-1): DVKVTQSSRYLVKRTGEKVFLECVQDMDHENMFWYRQDPGLGLRLIYFSYDVKMKEKGDIPEGYSVSREKKERFSLILESASTNQTSMYLCASSLGVSYGDTEAFFGQGTRLTVV.

This clonotype was detected many times. This chain uses TRBV7-2 with TRBJ1-2; D remains unclear. Germline V gene data show CDR1 as SGHTA and CDR2 as FQGNSA. Trimming took off 1 base at V and 3 bases at J, with 15 bases between the two ends. CDR3 length: 16 amino acids. For the CDR3, the DNA is TGTGCCAGCAGCTTAGTATGGGCGGAGGAAGACTATGGCTACACCTTC. It codes for CASSLVWAEEDYGYTF.

This clonotype occurred many times. The rearrangement uses TRBV11-2 and TRBJ2-5, with TRBD2 matching 9 bases. This CDR3 has 15 residues. Germline V lookup: CDR1 SGHAT, CDR2 FQNNGV. The V segment lost 1 base and the J segment 5 bases; nucleotides outside the gene matches: 5. CDR3 bases: TGTGCCAGCAGCTTAGCGCGGGGGGGCGGTGAGACCCAGTACTTC. This codes for CASSLARGGGETQYF.

This clonotype was counted ten times or more. This chain connects TRBV2 to TRBJ2-3; D is tentatively TRBD1 or TRBD2 (5 bases each). The CDR3 spans 16 residues. Germline values: CDR1 SNHLY, CDR2 FYNNEI. V lost 8 bases and J 3 bases, leaving 21 bases between the germline ends. The CDR3 protein is CASGSGTDLGTDTQYF. The CDR3 DNA reads as TGTGCCAGCGGCTCCGGGACCGATCTAGGGACAGATACGCAGTATTTT.

This clonotype was detected many times. The CDR3 spells CSARAARGYNSPLHF. As DNA, the CDR3 is TGCAGTGCTCGAGCGGCCAGGGGGTACAATTCACCCCTCCACTTT. This chain joins TRBV20-1 and TRBJ1-6; TRBD1 matches 7 bases. This CDR3 contains 15 residues. Unmatched junction bases numbered 11, after V lost 5 bases and J lost 7 bases. Germline loops: CDR1 DFQATT, CDR2 SNEGSKA (reference sequence).